The 27 T cell receptor beta chains below come from one sample, sequenced in a study of blood T cell repertoires in COVID-19. Libraries were prepared by immunoSEQ multiplex PCR; TCRdb keeps only in-frame clonotypes and omits some of them. The top ten clones hold 9.5% to 15% of a sample with approximately 90,000 clones, roughly 84% of them seen once. The specimen was peripheral blood. Source of these receptors: a human donor in a cohort sampled during active COVID-19.

This clone was detected only a few times. The V call is TRBV5-1, the J call TRBJ2-1, with TRBD2 matching over 10 bases. Per the germline V gene, CDR1 is SGHRS and CDR2 is YFSETQ. V shed 4 bases and J 2 bases; nucleotides not matched to a gene: 9. The CDR3 is 17 residues long. CDR3 coding DNA: TGCGCCAGCAGCATTACGACCGGGACTAGCGCCTACAATGAGCAGTTCTTC. Amino acid sequence: CASSITTGTSAYNEQFF.

The chain carries TRBV7-3 and TRBJ2-3, with D possibly TRBD2 on 5 matching bases. This CDR3 contains 15 residues. Germline-derived CDR1 and CDR2 are SGHTA and FQGTGA. Deletions cut 2 bases from V and 5 bases from J, with 14 bases between. The CDR3 DNA sequence: TGTGCCAGCAGCTTATTCGGCGGGCGGTTAGATACGCAGTATTTT. This translates into CASSLFGGRLDTQYF.

The V and J genes are TRBV5-8 and TRBJ1-1, with TRBD1 as a possible D gene (5 bases). Trimming removed 3 bases at V and 8 bases at J, with 8 bases between. The CDR3 has 11 amino acids. Germline V gene data show CDR1 as SGHTS and CDR2 as YDEGEE. The CDR3 region has the DNA TGTGCCAGCAGCTCGTGGACAGAAGCTTTCTTT. This translates into CASSSWTEAFF. Drawing the rest from reference TRBV5-8 and TRBJ1-1, the complete variable domain is EAGVTQSPTHLIKTRGQQATLRCSPISGHTSVYWYQQALGLGLQFLLWYDEGEERNRGNFPPRFSGRQFPNYSSELNVNALELEDSALYLCASSSWTEAFFGQGTRLTVV.

This clone is a singleton in its sample. The V and J genes are TRBV29-1 and TRBJ1-1; TRBD1 is a possible D gene (6 bases). The CDR3 covers 13 residues. V lost 3 bases and J lost 7, with 15 bases in between. The V gene's germline CDR1 is SQVTM and CDR2 ANQGSEA. In DNA, the CDR3 is TGCAGCGTTGAGGCCTCACAGGGAGTTGAAGCTTTCTTT. This sequence encodes CSVEASQGVEAFF.

The chain is built from TRBV7-2 and TRBJ1-1; D unclear. V lost 0 bases to trimming and J lost 7 bases, with 9 bases between them. The CDR3 spans 13 residues. Germline V gives CDR1 SGHTA, CDR2 FQGNSA. The CDR3: CASSLAEMIEAFF. CDR3 nucleotide sequence: TGTGCCAGCAGCTTAGCGGAGATGATTGAAGCTTTCTTT.

The rearrangement uses TRBV5-5 and TRBJ2-2, with TRBD2 matching over 7 bases. Germline loops: CDR1 SGHKS, CDR2 YYEKEE (reference sequence). Losses at the gene ends were 1 base for V and 5 bases for J; bases not matched to a gene: 5. The CDR3 extends over 15 amino acids. CDR3 in amino acids: CASSLKREGTGELFF. The CDR3 nucleotides are TGTGCCAGCAGCTTGAAAAGGGAGGGTACCGGGGAGCTGTTTTTT. Based on the CDR3 plus reference TRBV5-5 and TRBJ2-2, the full variable domain is DAGVTQSPTHLIKTRGQQVTLRCSPISGHKSVSWYQQVLGQGPQFIFQYYEKEERGRGNFPDRFSARQFPNYSSELNVNALLLGDSALYLCASSLKREGTGELFFGEGSRLTVL.

The chain carries TRBV9 and TRBJ2-1; D perhaps matches TRBD2 (5 bases). The V end lost 1 base, the J end lost 4 bases, and 30 bases lay between the germline ends. The CDR3 runs to 21 residues. Germline values: CDR1 SGDLS, CDR2 YYNGEE. This chain's CDR3 is CASSVSRTSSRGFSDYNEQFF. As DNA, the CDR3 is TGTGCCAGCAGCGTATCCCGTACCTCCTCTAGAGGGTTTAGCGATTACAATGAGCAGTTCTTC.

The chain joins TRBV23-1 to TRBJ1-2; D perhaps matches TRBD1 (5 bases). Being an ORF, TRBV23-1 has a function that is uncertain. The CDR3 extends over 14 amino acids. Trimming cost V 2 bases and J 7 bases, with 14 bases left between them. The CDR3 is CASSQPDSGPGYTF. The CDR3 DNA follows: TGCGCCAGCAGTCAACCCGACAGTGGGCCTGGCTACACCTTC.

This sequence joins TRBV7-9 and TRBJ1-2, with TRBD1 identical over 9 bases. This CDR3 region has 19 residues. V shed 5 bases, J shed 8 bases, and the junction held 24 bases outside the gene matches. In germline, CDR1 is SEHNR, CDR2 FQNEAQ (reference sequence). CDR3 sequence (DNA): TGTGCCAGCAGCCCCGCAATGTGGGACAGGGATAATTCAGGTGGGGGCTACACCTTC. Protein: CASSPAMWDRDNSGGGYTF.

CDR3 nucleotides: TGTGCCAGCGCTTCGGGAACAGAAGGCTATGGCTACACCTTC. This sequence encodes CASASGTEGYGYTF. This chain joins TRBV27 and TRBJ1-2; the D is unclear. V was cut by 8 bases and J by 4 bases, with 17 bases left in between. CDR1 and CDR2 (germline): MNHEY, SMNVEV (reference sequence). CDR3 length equals 14 residues.

The sample holds one count of this clone. This sequence joins TRBV19 and TRBJ1-5, with a tentative D call TRBD1 (5 bases). The V end was cut by 3 bases, the J end by 4 bases, with 25 bases between. This CDR3 comprises 19 residues. The V gene's germline CDR1 is LNHDA and CDR2 SQIVND (reference sequence). The CDR3 is CASSMARVLGGGKNQPQHF. The CDR3 DNA follows: TGTGCCAGTAGTATGGCTCGGGTTTTGGGGGGAGGGAAGAATCAGCCCCAGCATTTT.

This chain links TRBV4-1 with TRBJ1-5; 7 bases line up with TRBD1. The trim removed 4 bases at V and 3 bases at J, leaving 6 bases unmatched. Germline V gene sequence: CDR1 MGHRA, CDR2 YSYEKL. The CDR3 is 15 amino acids. The CDR3 bases are TGCGCCAGCAGCCCCTCGGGACAGTACAATCAGCCCCAGCATTTT. Protein: CASSPSGQYNQPQHF.

This clone has just a few counts. The V gene is TRBV21-1, the J gene TRBJ1-1; TRBD1 reflects the table's D call only, with no check against the DNA. TRBV21-1 is a recognized pseudogene. This CDR3 is built from 16 residues. The CDR3 region has the DNA TGTGCCAGCAGCATGGGGACAGATTCCGAGAGGACTGAAGCTTTCTTT. Protein sequence: CASSMGTDSERTEAFF.

The V call is TRBV29-1, the J call TRBJ2-7, with 10 bases identical to TRBD1. The CDR3 contains 15 residues. Germline V CDR1 and CDR2: SQVTM, ANQGSEA. J gave up 2 bases and V 6 bases, and 10 bases lay outside the gene matches. Here the CDR3 DNA reads TGCAGCGTAGAGGGCAGACAGGGGGCACCCTACGAGCAGTACTTC. Amino acids: CSVEGRQGAPYEQYF.

The chain uses TRBV10-3 and TRBJ1-4; tentatively, D is TRBD1 (5 bases). The V gene lost 3 bases and the J gene lost 8 bases, with 16 bases spanning the gap. Germline CDR1 ENHRY, CDR2 SYGVKD. The CDR3 spans 15 residues. CDR3 bases: TGTGCCATCAGTGAAAGCCAGGGCATAAAAGAAAAACTGTTTTTT. Protein sequence: CAISESQGIKEKLFF.

The genes are TRBV7-6 and TRBJ1-1, with D possibly matching TRBD1 (5 bases). The CDR3 totals 15 residues. Deletions cut 5 bases from V and 6 bases from J, with 19 bases between. Germline V gene data show CDR1 as SGHVS and CDR2 as FNYEAQ. The CDR3 nucleotides read TGTGCCAGCAGCCTACCATGGGGGGTAAGCGCTGAAGCTTTCTTT. This codes for CASSLPWGVSAEAFF.

The V and J genes are TRBV30 and TRBJ2-5, with D possibly TRBD1 on 6 matching bases. Germline loops: CDR1 GTSNPN, CDR2 SVGIG (reference sequence). V was cut by 7 bases and J by 3 bases, with 15 bases left in between. The CDR3 contains 13 residues. CDR3 bases: TGTGCCTCAAGGGGGTCTCGGGAAGAGACCCAGTACTTC. Residues: CASRGSREETQYF. Full variable domain (remainder filled in from reference TRBV30 and TRBJ2-5): SQTIHQWPATLVQPVGSPLSLECTVEGTSNPNLYWYRQAAGRGLQLLFYSVGIGQISSEVPQNLSASRPQDRQFILSSKKLLLSDSGFYLCASRGSREETQYFGPGTRLLVL.

The genes are TRBV5-1 and TRBJ1-1, with D tentatively TRBD1 (6 bases). The V end was cut by 5 bases, the J end by 1 base, with 9 bases between. CDR1 and CDR2 from the germline V gene are SGHRS and YFSETQ. This CDR3 spans 13 amino acids. CDR3: CASREDRNTEAFF. The CDR3 DNA reads TGCGCCAGCAGAGAGGACAGGAACACTGAAGCTTTCTTT.

V is TRBV2 and J is TRBJ1-4; unclear D gene. The germline V and J ends were trimmed by 6 bases and 10 bases, with 21 bases remaining between them. The CDR3 runs to 15 residues. Germline CDR1 is SNHLY and CDR2 is FYNNEI. The CDR3 DNA is TGTGCCAGCAGCGAATTCGGGGTAGGATCCGGAAAACTGTTTTTT. Its translation is CASSEFGVGSGKLFF.

This clone was recorded a few times. The J gene is TRBJ1-2, the V gene TRBV30, with D uncertain. The ends were cut back, 6 bases at V and 12 bases at J, with 20 bases in the middle. The CDR3 contains 12 residues. Germline V gives CDR1 GTSNPN, CDR2 SVGIG (reference sequence). The CDR3 reads CACAVADGYDTF. DNA of the CDR3: TGTGCCTGCGCCGTAGCTGATGGCTATGACACCTTC.

This rearrangement joins TRBV19 to TRBJ2-7; D remains unclear. Germline V gene sequence: CDR1 LNHDA, CDR2 SQIVND (reference sequence). V lost 6 bases to trimming and J lost 3 bases, with 9 bases between them. CDR3 length: 12 amino acids. The CDR3 here is CASRGKFYEQYF. Here the CDR3 DNA reads TGTGCCAGTAGGGGCAAGTTCTACGAGCAGTACTTC.

V and J are TRBV30 and TRBJ2-1; 8 positions agree with TRBD1. Germline assignment: CDR1 GTSNPN and CDR2 SVGIG (reference sequence). The CDR3 is made up of 12 amino acids. Losses at the gene ends were 3 bases for V and 12 bases for J; bases not matched to a gene: 7. The CDR3 nucleotides read TGTGCCTGGAGCCCACAGGGGGTCGCGCAGTTCTTC. This codes for CAWSPQGVAQFF.

This chain joins TRBV25-1 and TRBJ1-3; TRBD1 is a possible D gene (5 bases). Looked up from germline, CDR1 is MGHDK and CDR2 is SYGVNS. V shed 0 bases and J shed 2 bases, with 11 bases lying between them. The CDR3 is 16 amino acids. The CDR3 spells CASSEYGAGPGNTIYF. As DNA, the CDR3 is TGTGCCAGCAGTGAATATGGGGCCGGCCCTGGAAACACCATATATTTT.

The genes are TRBV6-1 and TRBJ2-7, with 8 bases matching TRBD1. After removal of 2 bases from V and 0 bases from J, the junction contained 6 bases not matched to a gene. Germline V gives CDR1 MNHNS, CDR2 SASEGT. This CDR3 is built from 16 residues. The CDR3, as DNA: TGTGCCAGCAGTGAACCCGCGACAGGGGCCTCCTACGAGCAGTACTTC. It codes for CASSEPATGASYEQYF.

V and J are TRBV7-6 and TRBJ2-7; D is unclear. Trimming took 3 bases from V and 1 from J, leaving 7 bases between them. The CDR3 is made up of 13 amino acids. Per the germline V gene, CDR1 is SGHVS and CDR2 is FNYEAQ. CDR3 residues: CASSFGKSYEQYF. DNA of the CDR3: TGTGCCAGCAGCTTTGGCAAGTCCTACGAGCAGTACTTC.

The CDR3 loop reads CASSMGQGTEQFF. For the CDR3, the DNA is TGTGCCAGTAGTATGGGGCAGGGAACGGAGCAGTTCTTC. V gene TRBV19 combines with J gene TRBJ2-1; the D gene is possibly TRBD1 (5 bases). The V end was cut by 3 bases, the J end by 10 bases, with 13 bases between. The length of the CDR3 is 13 residues. CDR1 is LNHDA and CDR2 is SQIVND in the germline V gene (reference sequence).

The chain combines TRBV2 with TRBJ2-1; 11 bases agree with TRBD2. CDR3 length equals 15 residues. CDR1 and CDR2 (germline): SNHLY, FYNNEI. Trimming cost V 4 bases and J 3 bases; bases outside gene matches: 2. CDR3 region: CASSGGTSGYNEQFF. Here the CDR3 DNA reads TGTGCCAGCAGTGGAGGGACTAGCGGCTACAATGAGCAGTTCTTC.